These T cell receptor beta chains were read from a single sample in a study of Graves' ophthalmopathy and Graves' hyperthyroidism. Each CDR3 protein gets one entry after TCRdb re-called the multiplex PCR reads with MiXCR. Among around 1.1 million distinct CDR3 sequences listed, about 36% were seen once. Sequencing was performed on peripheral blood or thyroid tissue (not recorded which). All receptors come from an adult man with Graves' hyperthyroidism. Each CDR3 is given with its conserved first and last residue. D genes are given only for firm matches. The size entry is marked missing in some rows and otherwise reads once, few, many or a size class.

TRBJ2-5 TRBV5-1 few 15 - CASSPRQGGFETQYF TGCGCCAGCAGCCCGCGACAGGGAGGGTTCGAGACCCAGTACTTC
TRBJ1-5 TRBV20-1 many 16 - CSVSELQGGSEQPQHF TGCAGTGTTAGTGAGCTACAGGGTGGCTCGGAGCAGCCCCAGCATTTT
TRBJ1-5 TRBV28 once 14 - CATAGSSSNQPQHF TGTGCCACCGCTGGCAGTTCTAGCAATCAGCCCCAGCATTTT
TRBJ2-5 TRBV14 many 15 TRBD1 CASSQGSTGRETQYF TGTGCCAGCAGCCAAGGATCGACAGGGCGAGAGACCCAGTACTTC
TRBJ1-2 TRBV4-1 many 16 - CASSREPHRDNYGYTF TGCGCCAGCAGCCGTGAGCCTCATCGGGACAATTATGGCTACACCTTC
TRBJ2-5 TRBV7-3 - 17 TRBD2 CASSLGTSGRSEETQYF TGTGCCAGCAGCTTAGGGACTAGCGGGAGAAGCGAAGAGACCCAGTACTTC
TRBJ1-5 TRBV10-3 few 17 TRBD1 CASSPLRGQTFNQPQHF TGTGCCAGCAGCCCCCTTAGGGGACAGACGTTCAATCAGCCCCAGCATTTT
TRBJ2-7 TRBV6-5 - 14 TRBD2 CASSYRGGRYEQYF TGTGCCAGCAGTTACCGGGGGGGCCGCTACGAGCAGTACTTC
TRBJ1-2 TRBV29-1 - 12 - CSVAGQAGGYTF TGCAGCGTTGCTGGGCAGGCGGGTGGCTACACCTTC
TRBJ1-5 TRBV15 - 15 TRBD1 CATSSGQGLGQPQHF TGTGCCACCAGCAGTGGACAGGGTCTCGGTCAGCCCCAGCATTTT
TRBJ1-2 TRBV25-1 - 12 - CASSEPRSGNTF TGTGCCAGCAGTGAGCCGCGCTCTGGAAACACCTTC
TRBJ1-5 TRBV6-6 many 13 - CASNNREDQPQHF TGTGCCAGCAATAACAGGGAGGATCAGCCCCAGCATTTT
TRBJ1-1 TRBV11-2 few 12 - CASRNGNTEAFF TGTGCCAGCAGAAACGGGAACACTGAAGCTTTCTTT
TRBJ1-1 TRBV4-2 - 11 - CASSLPDVTFF TGTGCCAGCAGCCTTCCAGATGTAACTTTCTTT
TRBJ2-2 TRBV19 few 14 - CASSRVLNTGELFF TGTGCCAGTAGTCGCGTTCTCAACACCGGGGAGCTGTTTTTT
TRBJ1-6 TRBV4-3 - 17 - CASSQGSRDILTRTLHF TGCGCCAGCAGCCAAGGTTCCCGTGATATCTTAACCCGGACCCTCCACTTT
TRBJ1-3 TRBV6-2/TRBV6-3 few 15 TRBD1 CASSEATGSGNTIYF TGTGCCAGCAGCGAAGCGACAGGGTCCGGAAACACCATATATTTT
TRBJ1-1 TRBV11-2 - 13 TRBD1 CASSLQGAVEAFF TGTGCCAGCAGCCTTCAGGGGGCAGTTGAAGCTTTCTTT
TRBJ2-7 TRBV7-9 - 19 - CASSIYLCSVARGGYEQYF -
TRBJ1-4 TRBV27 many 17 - CASSLSSRTATNEKLFF TGTGCCAGCAGTTTATCGTCCAGGACGGCAACTAATGAAAAACTGTTTTTT
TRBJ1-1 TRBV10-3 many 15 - CAIRDGGVIRTEAFF TGTGCCATCAGGGACGGGGGGGTAATCAGAACTGAAGCTTTCTTT
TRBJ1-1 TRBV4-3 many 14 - CASRGWRGGTEAFF TGCGCCAGCAGGGGATGGAGGGGGGGAACTGAAGCTTTCTTT